The 19 T cell receptor beta chains presented below share a single source sample, sequenced in a study of blood T cell repertoires in COVID-19. Some clones are missing from TCRdb's copy, which holds only in-frame ones; the method was immunoSEQ multiplex PCR. The sample carries under 200,000 clones, 86% recorded once. Sequenced sample: peripheral blood. These receptors came from a man between 18 and 35 years old with acute or convalescent COVID-19.

This rearrangement joins TRBV19 to TRBJ1-1; a weak D match, TRBD1 (5 bases). Trimming took 9 bases from V and 0 from J, leaving 11 bases between them. The V gene's germline CDR1 is LNHDA and CDR2 SQIVND (reference sequence). The CDR3 runs to 13 residues. Written as DNA, the CDR3 is TGTGCCAGCAGGGTTTTCATGAACACTGAAGCTTTCTTT. It codes for CASRVFMNTEAFF.

This sequence joins TRBV5-1 and TRBJ2-5; 10 bases map to TRBD1. Germline-derived CDR1 and CDR2 are SGHRS and YFSETQ. This CDR3 contains 17 residues. Trimming cost V 4 bases and J 5 bases; bases outside gene matches: 14. The CDR3 coding sequence is TGCGCCAGCAGCCCAAATATAGGACAGGGGGGTCGGGAGACCCAGTACTTC. The encoded protein is CASSPNIGQGGRETQYF.

The chain uses TRBV28 and TRBJ2-3; TRBD2 aligns across 8 bases. Germline lookup yields CDR1 MDHEN and CDR2 SYDVKM. The CDR3 extends over 15 amino acids. V lost 1 base to trimming and J lost 5 bases; unmatched junction nucleotides: 5. DNA of the CDR3: TGTGCCAGCAGTTTATTGGGACTAGGAGGAGATACGCAGTATTTT. Translating gives CASSLLGLGGDTQYF. Variable domain in full (rest from reference TRBV28 and TRBJ2-3): DVKVTQSSRYLVKRTGEKVFLECVQDMDHENMFWYRQDPGLGLRLIYFSYDVKMKEKGDIPEGYSVSREKKERFSLILESASTNQTSMYLCASSLLGLGGDTQYFGPGTRLTVL.

This sequence joins TRBV10-3 and TRBJ2-7; 7 bases agree with TRBD1. CDR3 size: 14 residues. V shed 0 bases and J 3 bases; nucleotides not matched to a gene: 2. Germline V gives CDR1 ENHRY, CDR2 SYGVKD. The CDR3 loop reads CAISESGTDYEQYF. Written as DNA, the CDR3 is TGTGCCATCAGTGAGTCAGGGACAGACTACGAGCAGTACTTC.

The CDR3 region is CASSQGSATNEKLFF. The CDR3 DNA sequence: TGTGCCAGCAGCCAGGGATCAGCAACTAATGAAAAACTGTTTTTT. The rearrangement joins TRBV7-9 to TRBJ1-4; maybe TRBD1 (5 bases). V lost 5 bases to trimming and J lost 0 bases, with 10 bases between them. Germline V gene data show CDR1 as SEHNR and CDR2 as FQNEAQ (reference sequence). The CDR3 spans 15 residues.

This rearrangement joins TRBV29-1 to TRBJ1-3, with TRBD1 matching 7 bases. Per germline, CDR1 SQVTM and CDR2 ANQGSEA. J lost 4 bases, V lost 7 bases, and 10 bases had no gene match. There are 14 residues in the CDR3. Here the CDR3 reads CSERGRTNGNTIYF. The CDR3 nucleotides are TGCAGCGAAAGGGGGCGGACAAACGGAAACACCATATATTTT.

V and J are TRBV11-2 and TRBJ2-6; tentatively, D is TRBD1 (5 bases). V lost 5 bases to trimming and J lost 1 base, with 12 bases between them. Germline V gives CDR1 SGHAT, CDR2 FQNNGV. The CDR3 has 16 amino acids. The CDR3 DNA reads TGTGCCAGCAGCAGGGGCGTAGAGTCTGGGGCCAACGTCCTGACTTTC. Encoded protein: CASSRGVESGANVLTF. Complete variable domain (other parts from reference TRBV11-2 and TRBJ2-6): EAGVAQSPRYKIIEKRQSVAFWCNPISGHATLYWYQQILGQGPKLLIQFQNNGVVDDSQLPKDRFSAERLKGVDSTLKIQPAKLEDSAVYLCASSRGVESGANVLTFGAGSRLTVL.

The V gene is TRBV7-2, the J gene TRBJ2-4; no clear D gene. The CDR3 is 16 amino acids. CDR1 is SGHTA and CDR2 is FQGNSA in the germline V gene. V dropped 0 bases and J dropped 0 bases, with 9 bases sitting between them. CDR3: CASSLAVLLAKNIQYF. CDR3 in DNA: TGTGCCAGCAGCTTAGCGGTCTTACTAGCCAAAAACATTCAGTACTTC.

The V call is TRBV19, the J call TRBJ1-3, with D possibly TRBD1 on 5 matching bases. Germline loops: CDR1 LNHDA, CDR2 SQIVND (reference sequence). V dropped 5 bases and J dropped 0 bases, with 14 bases sitting between them. The CDR3 consists of 16 residues. The CDR3 spells CASSAGRTNSGNTIYF. DNA for the CDR3: TGTGCCAGTAGTGCGGGACGGACTAACTCTGGAAACACCATATATTTT. The variable domain in full, with the rest retrieved from reference TRBV19 and TRBJ1-3, is DGGITQSPKYLFRKEGQNVTLSCEQNLNHDAMYWYRQDPGQGLRLIYYSQIVNDFQKGDIAEGYSVSREKKESFPLTVTSAQKNPTAFYLCASSAGRTNSGNTIYFGEGSWLTVV.

The V call is TRBV2, the J call TRBJ1-6; D is undetermined. From germline, CDR1 is SNHLY and CDR2 FYNNEI. The V gene lost 4 bases and the J gene lost 7 bases, with 20 bases spanning the gap. There are 17 residues in the CDR3. CDR3 bases: TGTGCCAGCAGTGCGTCGGCTGGTAGTGTGAGGAATTCACCCCTCCACTTT. Protein product: CASSASAGSVRNSPLHF.

The chain joins TRBV11-2 to TRBJ2-5; D not certain. The CDR3 spans 15 residues. The V end lost 1 base, the J end lost 10 bases, and 19 bases lay between the germline ends. Germline-derived CDR1 and CDR2 are SGHAT and FQNNGV. The chain's CDR3 is CASSLGSPVFTGQYF. The CDR3 coding sequence is TGTGCCAGCAGCTTAGGGTCCCCGGTCTTTACGGGCCAGTACTTC. The whole variable domain, remainder taken from reference TRBV11-2 and TRBJ2-5, is EAGVAQSPRYKIIEKRQSVAFWCNPISGHATLYWYQQILGQGPKLLIQFQNNGVVDDSQLPKDRFSAERLKGVDSTLKIQPAKLEDSAVYLCASSLGSPVFTGQYFGPGTRLLVL.

The chain combines TRBV28 with TRBJ2-2; D not certain. Germline V gene data show CDR1 as MDHEN and CDR2 as SYDVKM. CDR3 size: 15 residues. V was pared by 4 bases and J by 3 bases, with 12 bases between. The CDR3 DNA reads as TGTGCCAGCAGTTGGGCCACCCCCTACACCGGGGAGCTGTTTTTT. Its protein is CASSWATPYTGELFF.

The V gene is TRBV28, the J gene TRBJ1-4, with 9 bases aligning to TRBD1. The V gene end was trimmed by 7 bases and the J gene end by 0 bases; junction bases not matched to a gene: 6. CDR1 is MDHEN and CDR2 is SYDVKM in the germline V gene. There are 16 residues in the CDR3. This CDR3 is CASTIRQGATNEKLFF. In DNA form, the CDR3 reads TGTGCCAGCACCATTAGACAGGGGGCAACTAATGAAAAACTGTTTTTT.

V gene TRBV6-2 or TRBV6-3 combines with J gene TRBJ1-1; TRBD1 matches 7 bases. Germline V gene lookup returns CDR1 MNHEY and CDR2 SVGEGT. V was pared by 6 bases and J by 7 bases, with 14 bases of the junction left unmatched. CDR3 length equals 15 residues. Here the CDR3 reads CASSRPAGGFVEAFF. CDR3 bases: TGTGCCAGCAGCCGCCCGGCAGGGGGATTTGTTGAAGCTTTCTTT.

The chain employs TRBV19 and TRBJ2-3; 7 bases map to TRBD1. The V and J ends lost 6 bases and 0 bases, in that order; junction bases with no gene match: 9. Germline lookup yields CDR1 LNHDA and CDR2 SQIVND (reference sequence). The CDR3 runs to 16 residues. CDR3 loop: CASRAHRDRSTDTQYF. The CDR3 region has the DNA TGTGCCAGTAGGGCCCACCGGGACAGAAGCACAGATACGCAGTATTTT. The full variable domain, completed using reference TRBV19 and TRBJ2-3, is DGGITQSPKYLFRKEGQNVTLSCEQNLNHDAMYWYRQDPGQGLRLIYYSQIVNDFQKGDIAEGYSVSREKKESFPLTVTSAQKNPTAFYLCASRAHRDRSTDTQYFGPGTRLTVL.

CDR3 region: CASSEEEGIYDTEAFF. CDR3 nucleotides: TGTGCCAGCAGTGAAGAAGAGGGAATTTACGACACTGAAGCTTTCTTT. V usage is TRBV6-1 and J usage is TRBJ1-1, with D unresolved. The CDR3 is 16 amino acids. Germline V gene sequence: CDR1 MNHNS, CDR2 SASEGT. The V and J ends lost 1 base and 3 bases respectively, with 15 bases between them.

The rearrangement links TRBV5-1 to TRBJ2-3, with 8 positions matching TRBD1. Germline CDR1 reads SGHRS; CDR2 reads YFSETQ. This CDR3 contains 15 residues. V lost 0 bases, J lost 4 bases, and 4 bases stayed unmatched. In DNA form, the CDR3 reads TGCGCCAGCAGCTTGGGGACAGGGTCCCCAGATACGCAGTATTTT. This sequence encodes CASSLGTGSPDTQYF.

The chain carries TRBV12-3 or TRBV12-4 and TRBJ1-1, with D unclear. The ends were cut back, 6 bases at V and 8 bases at J, with 10 bases in the middle. The CDR3 consists of 11 residues. DNA for the CDR3: TGTGCCAGCAGCGAAGAAGAGGAAGCTTTCTTT. Protein sequence: CASSEEEEAFF.

This clone has just one count. The sample contains more than one DNA sequence encoding this CDR3. The rearrangement joins TRBV5-1 to TRBJ1-3; D is possibly TRBD1 (5 bases). CDR3 length equals 15 residues. Between the trimmed V and J ends, which lost 4 bases and 0 bases, there was a span of 11 bases. The germline CDR1 and CDR2 sequences are SGHRS and YFSETQ. CDR3 residues: CASSPGGSSGNTIYF. For the CDR3, the DNA is TGCGCCAGCAGCCCGGGGGGGAGCTCTGGAAACACCATATATTTT.